The rows below give T cell receptor beta chains drawn from one sample of a study of blood T cells in healthy people across ages. One entry per CDR3 protein results from TCRdb running MiXCR on the 5' RACE reads. The data hold around 2 million distinct CDR3 sequences, with roughly 43% observed a single time. The specimen was blood. All receptors derive from a human donor in good health. CDR3s include the opening cysteine and the closing phenylalanine or tryptophan. A D gene is named only where the DNA matches it firmly. Rows may omit the clone size; those that give it use once, few, many or a size class.

j_call	d_call	v_call	clone_size	cdr3_aa	cdr3_nt
TRBJ2-1	.	TRBV6-6	few	CASSYSRQGNEQFF	TGTGCCAGCAGTTACTCTCGGCAGGGCAATGAGCAGTTCTTC
TRBJ2-1	TRBD1	TRBV7-3	.	CASSRQGLDNEQFF	TGTGCCAGCAGCCGACAGGGCTTGGACAATGAGCAGTTCTTC
TRBJ2-3	.	TRBV5-8	.	CASSLGRGLDTDTQYF	TGTGCCAGCAGCTTGGGGAGGGGGCTCGACACAGATACGCAGTATTTT
TRBJ2-1	.	TRBV4-2	many	CASSQDGGGGVDEQFF	TGTGCCAGCAGCCAAGACGGAGGGGGGGGTGTGGATGAGCAGTTCTTC
TRBJ2-6	.	TRBV20-1	once	CSASVWAENSGANVLTF	TGCAGTGCTTCTGTTTGGGCCGAAAACTCTGGGGCCAACGTCCTGACTTTC
TRBJ1-2	.	TRBV20-1	.	CSATYWEAGDLYGYTF	TGCAGTGCGACGTATTGGGAAGCAGGGGATTTGTATGGCTACACCTTC
TRBJ1-6	.	TRBV6-5	.	CASSLIGPGINSPLHF	TGTGCCAGCAGTTTAATCGGACCAGGGATTAATTCACCCCTCCACTTT
TRBJ1-6	TRBD1	TRBV6-5	.	CASKRTGTGDSPLHF	TGTGCCAGCAAGAGGACCGGGACAGGGGATTCACCCCTCCACTTT
TRBJ2-7	.	TRBV6-6	.	CASSYSLRQLDEQYF	TGTGCCAGCAGTTACTCGTTGAGACAACTGGACGAGCAGTACTTC
TRBJ2-1	TRBD2	TRBV20-1	few	CSASVRGGGYNEQFF	TGCAGTGCTAGCGTCCGGGGGGGCGGGTACAATGAGCAGTTCTTC
TRBJ2-3	TRBD1	TRBV12-3/TRBV12-4	.	CASSLFLRTGTYTDTQYF	TGTGCCAGCAGTTTATTCCTTCGGACAGGGACCTACACAGATACGCAGTATTTT
TRBJ2-1	.	TRBV27	.	CASSSIRVRTYNEQFF	TGTGCCAGCAGTTCAATCCGCGTACGGACCTACAATGAGCAGTTCTTC
TRBJ2-5	.	TRBV9	.	CASSVEGLVQETQYF	TGTGCCAGCAGCGTAGAGGGACTGGTACAAGAGACCCAGTACTTC
TRBJ2-5	TRBD1	TRBV5-1	.	CASSRRLAGGNGETQYF	TGCGCCAGCAGTCGCCGTCTGGCAGGGGGCAACGGAGAGACCCAGTACTTC